This T cell receptor (beta chain) was profiled in a study of Graves' ophthalmopathy and Graves' hyperthyroidism. Germline V gene sequence: CDR1 SGDLS, CDR2 YYNGEE. V lost 0 bases to trimming and J lost 2 bases, with 10 bases between them. This CDR3 has 15 amino acids. This clonotype was counted only a few times. Amplifying from RNA transcripts, the study obtained TCR beta CDR3 regions. HTBI primers were used in a first-round RT-PCR, which preceded a second-round multiplex PCR. TCRdb fed the multiplex PCR reads into MiXCR, producing one record per CDR3 protein. There are 500,000 to 700,000 distinct CDR3 sequences in the sample; under 45% occur only once, and less than 4.5% lies in the top ten. Certain patients, namely those with other autoimmune diseases, uncontrolled infections, pregnancy or lactation, were excluded.

The chain couples TRBV9 to TRBJ2-3; D remains unclear. The clonotype comes from an adult man with Graves' hyperthyroidism. The sample consisted of peripheral blood or thyroid tissue (not recorded which). In nucleotides, the CDR3 is TGTGCCAGCAGCGTAGTGACGGACCCCACAGATACGCAGTATTTT. This encodes CASSVVTDPTDTQYF.